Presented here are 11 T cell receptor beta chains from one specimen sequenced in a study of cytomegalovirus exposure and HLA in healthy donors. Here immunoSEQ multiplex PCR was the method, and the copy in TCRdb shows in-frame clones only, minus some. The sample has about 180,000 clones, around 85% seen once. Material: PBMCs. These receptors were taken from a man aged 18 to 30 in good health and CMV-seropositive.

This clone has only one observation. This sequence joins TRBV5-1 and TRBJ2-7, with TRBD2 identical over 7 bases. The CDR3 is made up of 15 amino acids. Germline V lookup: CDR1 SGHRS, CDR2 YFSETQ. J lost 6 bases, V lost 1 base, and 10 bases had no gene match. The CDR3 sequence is CASSLSLGGRREQYF. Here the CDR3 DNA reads TGCGCCAGCAGCTTGTCCCTTGGCGGGAGACGCGAGCAGTACTTC.

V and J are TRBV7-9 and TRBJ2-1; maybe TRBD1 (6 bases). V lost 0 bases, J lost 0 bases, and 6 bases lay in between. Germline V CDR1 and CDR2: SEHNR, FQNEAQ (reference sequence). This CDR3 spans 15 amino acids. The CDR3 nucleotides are TGTGCCAGCAGCTTAGCACAGGGCTCCTACAATGAGCAGTTCTTC. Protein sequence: CASSLAQGSYNEQFF.

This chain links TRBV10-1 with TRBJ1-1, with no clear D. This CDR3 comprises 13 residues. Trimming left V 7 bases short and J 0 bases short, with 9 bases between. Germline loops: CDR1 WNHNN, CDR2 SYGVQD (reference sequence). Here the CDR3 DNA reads TGCGCCAGCAACGACGGGATGAACACTGAAGCTTTCTTT. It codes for CASNDGMNTEAFF.

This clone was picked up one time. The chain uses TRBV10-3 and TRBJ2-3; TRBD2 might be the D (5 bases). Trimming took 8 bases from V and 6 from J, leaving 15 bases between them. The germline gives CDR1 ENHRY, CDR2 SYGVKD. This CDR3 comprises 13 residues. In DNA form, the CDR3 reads TGTGCCATCGGATCGGACTTCGCTGATACGCAGTATTTT. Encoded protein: CAIGSDFADTQYF.

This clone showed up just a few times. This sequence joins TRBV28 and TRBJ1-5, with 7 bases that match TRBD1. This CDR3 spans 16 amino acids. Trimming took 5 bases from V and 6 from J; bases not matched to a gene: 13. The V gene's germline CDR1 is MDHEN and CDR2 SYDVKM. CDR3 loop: CASSPLGTVVGQPQHF. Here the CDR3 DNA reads TGTGCCAGCAGTCCGCTCGGGACAGTGGTGGGTCAGCCCCAGCATTTT.

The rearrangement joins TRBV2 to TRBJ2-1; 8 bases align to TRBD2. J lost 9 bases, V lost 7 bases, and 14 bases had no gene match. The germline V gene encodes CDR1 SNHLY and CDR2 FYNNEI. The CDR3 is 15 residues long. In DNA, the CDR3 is TGTGCCAGCAACCGGGACGCGGGAGGTTCCGGTGAGCAGTTCTTC. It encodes CASNRDAGGSGEQFF.

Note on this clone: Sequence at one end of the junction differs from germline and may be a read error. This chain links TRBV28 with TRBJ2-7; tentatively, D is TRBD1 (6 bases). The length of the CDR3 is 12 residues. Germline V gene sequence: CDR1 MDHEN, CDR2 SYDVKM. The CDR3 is CASSKQGTGLDF. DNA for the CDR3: TGTGCCAGCAGCAAACAGGGTACCGGGTTGGACTTC.

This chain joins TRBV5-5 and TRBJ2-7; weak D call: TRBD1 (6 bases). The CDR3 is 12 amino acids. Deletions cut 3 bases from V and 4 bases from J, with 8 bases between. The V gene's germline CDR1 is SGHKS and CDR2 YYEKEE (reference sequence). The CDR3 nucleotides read TGTGCCAGCAGCTATACAGGGTACGAGCAGTACTTC. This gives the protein CASSYTGYEQYF.

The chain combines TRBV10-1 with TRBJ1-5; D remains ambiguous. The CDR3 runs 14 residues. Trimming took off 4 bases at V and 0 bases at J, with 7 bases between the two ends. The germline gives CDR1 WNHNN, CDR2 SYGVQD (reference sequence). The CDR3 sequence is CASSGRNSNQPQHF. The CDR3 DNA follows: TGCGCCAGCAGTGGCAGGAATAGCAATCAGCCCCAGCATTTT.

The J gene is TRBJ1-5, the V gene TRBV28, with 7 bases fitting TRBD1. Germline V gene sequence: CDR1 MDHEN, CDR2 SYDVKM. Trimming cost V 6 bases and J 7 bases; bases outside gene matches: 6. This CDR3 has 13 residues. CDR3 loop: CASSTTGFQPQHF. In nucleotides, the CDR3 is TGTGCCAGCAGCACGACAGGGTTCCAGCCCCAGCATTTT.

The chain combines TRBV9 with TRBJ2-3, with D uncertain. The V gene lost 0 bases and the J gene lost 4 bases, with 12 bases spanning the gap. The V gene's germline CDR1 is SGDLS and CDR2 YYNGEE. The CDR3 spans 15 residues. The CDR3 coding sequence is TGTGCCAGCAGCGTAGCTACTACGTCACCAGATACGCAGTATTTT. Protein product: CASSVATTSPDTQYF.